The 6 T cell receptor beta chains listed next were all sequenced from one sample in a study of cytomegalovirus exposure and HLA in healthy donors. The table came from immunoSEQ multiplex PCR; TCRdb's copy has only in-frame clones and leaves some out. The data hold 150,000 to 200,000 clones, with about nine tenths observed a single time. The source material was PBMCs. The source of these receptors is a woman younger than 45 in good health and CMV-seronegative.

The rearrangement joins TRBV28 to TRBJ1-3; 9 nucleotides line up with TRBD1. CDR3 size: 16 residues. V dropped 6 bases and J dropped 3; count of bases not matched to a gene: 9. CDR1 and CDR2 from the germline V gene are MDHEN and SYDVKM. Here the CDR3 reads CASSRDRVVSGNTIYF. CDR3 DNA: TGTGCCAGCAGCCGGGACAGGGTCGTTAGTGGAAACACCATATATTTT.

The chain is built from TRBV18 and TRBJ2-7; tentative D call: TRBD2 (7 bases). Trimming shortened V by 6 bases and J by 5 bases, and 14 bases separated the two germline ends. Per the germline V gene, CDR1 is KGHSH and CDR2 is LQKENI. The CDR3 extends over 13 amino acids. The CDR3: CASSLRGGDEQYF. CDR3 DNA: TGTGCCAGCTCCCTAAGGGGGGGGGACGAGCAGTACTTC.

The chain employs TRBV7-2 and TRBJ1-4; perhaps TRBD1 as D (6 bases). The CDR3 is 14 amino acids. Germline values: CDR1 SGHTA, CDR2 FQGNSA. V was pared by 5 bases and J by 4 bases, with 11 bases between. The CDR3: CASSPGGVNEKLFF. Here the CDR3 DNA reads TGTGCCAGCAGCCCTGGGGGCGTTAATGAAAAACTGTTTTTT.

CDR3 region: CASSYDGKAGNTIYF. CDR3 nucleotides: TGTGCCAGCAGCTACGACGGGAAGGCGGGAAACACCATATATTTT. The V and J genes are TRBV7-6 and TRBJ1-3; unclear D gene. V was cut by 4 bases and J by 4 bases, with 14 bases left in between. Germline V gene sequence: CDR1 SGHVS, CDR2 FNYEAQ. The CDR3 runs 15 residues.

This rearrangement joins TRBV9 to TRBJ1-3; D may be TRBD1 (6 bases). The CDR3 extends over 14 amino acids. Between the trimmed V and J ends, which lost 4 bases and 1 base, there was a span of 9 bases. The V gene's germline CDR1 is SGDLS and CDR2 YYNGEE. For the CDR3, the DNA is TGTGCCAGCAGCTCAACAGGGTCTGGAAACACCATATATTTT. Its translation is CASSSTGSGNTIYF.

J is TRBJ2-7 and V is TRBV7-2; D is uncertain. Germline V gene lookup returns CDR1 SGHTA and CDR2 FQGNSA. V dropped 0 bases and J dropped 2 bases, with 5 bases sitting between them. The CDR3 runs to 13 residues. The CDR3 loop is CASSLAQTYEQYF. DNA of the CDR3: TGTGCCAGCAGCTTAGCCCAGACCTACGAGCAGTACTTC.